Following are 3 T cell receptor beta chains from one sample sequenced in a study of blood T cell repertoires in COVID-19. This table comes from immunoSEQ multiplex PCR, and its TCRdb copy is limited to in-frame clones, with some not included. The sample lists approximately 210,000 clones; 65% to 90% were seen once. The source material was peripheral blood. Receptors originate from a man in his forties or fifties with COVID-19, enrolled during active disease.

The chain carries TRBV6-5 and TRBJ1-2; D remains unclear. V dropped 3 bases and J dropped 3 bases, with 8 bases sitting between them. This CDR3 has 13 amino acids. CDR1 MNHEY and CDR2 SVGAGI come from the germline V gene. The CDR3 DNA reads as TGTGCCAGCAGTTATGGCCAAGACTATGGCTACACCTTC. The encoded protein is CASSYGQDYGYTF.

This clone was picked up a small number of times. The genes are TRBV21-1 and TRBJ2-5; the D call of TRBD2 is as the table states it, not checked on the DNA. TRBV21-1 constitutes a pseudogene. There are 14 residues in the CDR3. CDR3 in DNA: TGTGCCAGCAGCAAATCCTCGGACTCCCATATCCAGTACTTC. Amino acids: CASSKSSDSHIQYF.

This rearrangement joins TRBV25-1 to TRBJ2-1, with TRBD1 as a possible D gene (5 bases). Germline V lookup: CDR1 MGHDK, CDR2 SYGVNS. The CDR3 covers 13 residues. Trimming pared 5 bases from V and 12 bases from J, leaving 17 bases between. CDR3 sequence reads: CASSLTSGKLQFF. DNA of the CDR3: TGTGCCAGCAGTCTAACCTCAGGGAAATTGCAGTTCTTC.